This TCR beta chain was retrieved from a study of regulatory T cells in long-lasting Graves disease. On the study more broadly: Graves' patients who were just diagnosed had used antithyroid drugs for under 3 months. Points from the study as a whole: Among samples with persistent disease, TRBV28, TRBJ1-2 and TRBJ2-5 were favored.

The time point is: newly diagnosed GD, antithyroid drugs for less than 3 months. Following extraction of RNA from PBMCs, that RNA was used to make the TCR library. Germline CDR1 KGHSH, CDR2 LQKENI. The CDR3 has 17 amino acids. To make TCR beta libraries, researchers used iRepertoire HTBI primers and Arm-PCR of CDR3 regions. Using its own MiXCR run on the multiplex PCR reads, TCRdb lists one record per CDR3 protein. Of about 540,000 distinct CDR3 sequences in the sample, 13% were seen once. Concerning this clonotype itself: Its antigen is as yet unknown. At one end, the junction sequence differs from germline, possibly due to a read error.

The sample also formed part of further work on T cells in Graves' hyperthyroidism and ophthalmopathy.

The clonotype originates from a man aged 30 to 45 with Graves disease. This chain links TRBV18 with TRBJ2-1, with TRBD2 matching over 13 bases. Sequenced material: peripheral blood mononuclear cells (PBMCs), taken at new diagnosis, from a patient treated with antithyroid drugs. This CDR3 reads CASSPPGLAGLGNEQFF. The CDR3 DNA is TGTGCCAGCTCCCCACCGGGACTAGCGGGACTAGGCAATGAGCAGTTCTTC.